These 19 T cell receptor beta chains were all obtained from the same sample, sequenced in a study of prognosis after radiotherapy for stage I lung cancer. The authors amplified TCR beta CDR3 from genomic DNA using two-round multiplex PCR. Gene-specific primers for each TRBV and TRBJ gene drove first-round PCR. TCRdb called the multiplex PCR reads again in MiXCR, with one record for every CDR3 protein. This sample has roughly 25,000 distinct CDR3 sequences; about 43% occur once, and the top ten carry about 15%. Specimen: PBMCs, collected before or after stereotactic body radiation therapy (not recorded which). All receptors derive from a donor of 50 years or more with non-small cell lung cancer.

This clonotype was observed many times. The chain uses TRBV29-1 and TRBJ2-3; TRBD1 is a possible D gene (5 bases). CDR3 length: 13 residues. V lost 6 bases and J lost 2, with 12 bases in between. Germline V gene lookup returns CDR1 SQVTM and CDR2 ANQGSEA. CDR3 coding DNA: TGCAGCGTCCGAACAGGCCTCACAGATACGCAGTATTTT. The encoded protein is CSVRTGLTDTQYF.

The CDR3 DNA is TGTGCCAGCAGCTTATATTACACAGATACGCAGTATTTT. It is translated as CASSLYYTDTQYF. The rearrangement uses TRBV7-2 and TRBJ2-3; the D is unclear. V was cut by 2 bases and J by 2 bases, with 5 bases left in between. The V gene's germline CDR1 is SGHTA and CDR2 FQGNSA. CDR3 length: 13 residues.

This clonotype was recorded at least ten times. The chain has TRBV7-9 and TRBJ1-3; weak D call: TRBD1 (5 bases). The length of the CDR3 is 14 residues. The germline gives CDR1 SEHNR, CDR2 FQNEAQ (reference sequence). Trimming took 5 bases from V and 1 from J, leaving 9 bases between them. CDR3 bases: TGTGCCAGCAGCGCGGGGGAGTCTGGAAACACCATATATTTT. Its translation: CASSAGESGNTIYF.

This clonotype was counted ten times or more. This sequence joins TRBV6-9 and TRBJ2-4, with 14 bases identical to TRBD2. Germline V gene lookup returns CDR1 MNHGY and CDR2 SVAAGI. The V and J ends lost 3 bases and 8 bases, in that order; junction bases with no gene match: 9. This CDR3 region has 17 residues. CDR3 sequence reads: CASSYGTSGSQNDIQYF. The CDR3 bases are TGTGCCAGCAGTTACGGGACTAGCGGGAGCCAAAATGACATTCAGTACTTC.

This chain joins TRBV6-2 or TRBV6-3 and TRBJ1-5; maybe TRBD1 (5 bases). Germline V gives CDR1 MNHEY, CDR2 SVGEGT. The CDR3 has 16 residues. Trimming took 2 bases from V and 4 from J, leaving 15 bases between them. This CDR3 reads CASSYRYPDSNQPQHF. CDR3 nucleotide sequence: TGTGCCAGCAGTTACCGATATCCAGACAGTAATCAGCCCCAGCATTTT.

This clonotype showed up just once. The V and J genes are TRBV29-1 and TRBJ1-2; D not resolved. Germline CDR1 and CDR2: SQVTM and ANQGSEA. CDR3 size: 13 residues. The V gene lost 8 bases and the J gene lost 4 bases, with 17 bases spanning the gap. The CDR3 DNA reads TGCAGCACCGACGAGCCCCGCCCCTATGGCTACACCTTC. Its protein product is CSTDEPRPYGYTF.

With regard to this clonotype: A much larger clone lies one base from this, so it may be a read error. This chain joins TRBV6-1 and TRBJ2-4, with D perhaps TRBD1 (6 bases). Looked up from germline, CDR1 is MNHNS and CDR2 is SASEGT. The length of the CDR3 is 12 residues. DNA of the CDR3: TGTGCCACTTGGACAGCCAAAAACATTCGGTACTTC. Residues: CATWTAKNIRYF.

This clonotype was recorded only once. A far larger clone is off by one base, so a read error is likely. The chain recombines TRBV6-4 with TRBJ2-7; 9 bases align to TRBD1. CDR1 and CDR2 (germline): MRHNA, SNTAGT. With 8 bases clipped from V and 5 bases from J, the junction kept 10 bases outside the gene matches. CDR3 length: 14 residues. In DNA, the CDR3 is TGTGCCAGCGGGGAGACAGGGGGTTACCACGAGCAGTACTTC. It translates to CASGETGGYHEQYF.

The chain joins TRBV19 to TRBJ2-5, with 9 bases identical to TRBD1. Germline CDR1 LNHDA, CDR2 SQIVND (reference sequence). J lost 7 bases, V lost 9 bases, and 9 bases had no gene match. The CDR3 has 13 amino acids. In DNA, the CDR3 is TGTGCCAGCTCGGACAGGGGTGGAGGGACCCAGTACTTC. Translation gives CASSDRGGGTQYF.

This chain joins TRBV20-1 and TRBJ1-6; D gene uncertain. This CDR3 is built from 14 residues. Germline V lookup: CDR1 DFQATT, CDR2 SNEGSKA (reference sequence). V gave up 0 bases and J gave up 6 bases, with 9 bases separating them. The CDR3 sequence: CSARETASNSPLHF. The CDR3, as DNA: TGCAGTGCTAGAGAAACAGCCTCTAATTCACCCCTCCACTTT.

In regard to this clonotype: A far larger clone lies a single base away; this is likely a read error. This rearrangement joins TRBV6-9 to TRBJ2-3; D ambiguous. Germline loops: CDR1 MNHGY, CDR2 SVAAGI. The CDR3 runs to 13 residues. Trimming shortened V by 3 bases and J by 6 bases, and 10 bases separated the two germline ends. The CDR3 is CASSYSIVDTQYF. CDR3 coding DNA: TGTGCCAGCAGTTACTCGATTGTGGATACGCAGTATTTT.

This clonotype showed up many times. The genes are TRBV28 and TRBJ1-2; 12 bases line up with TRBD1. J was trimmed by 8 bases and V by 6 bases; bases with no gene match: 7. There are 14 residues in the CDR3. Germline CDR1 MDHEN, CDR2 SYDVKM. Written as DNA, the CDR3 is TGTGCCAGCAGCAGGGGACAGGGGGCAAAGGGCTACACCTTC. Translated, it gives CASSRGQGAKGYTF.

The CDR3 sequence: CSARDRSTVGDEQFF. In DNA form, the CDR3 reads TGCAGTGCTAGAGATCGGTCTACCGTCGGCGATGAGCAGTTCTTC. The chain employs TRBV20-1 and TRBJ2-1; D gene ambiguous. CDR3 length: 15 amino acids. The ends were cut back, 0 bases at V and 8 bases at J, with 17 bases in the middle. Germline V gene sequence: CDR1 DFQATT, CDR2 SNEGSKA (reference sequence).

The CDR3 is CASSLAQGGNEAFF. As DNA, the CDR3 is TGTGCCAGCAGTTTAGCACAGGGGGGAAATGAAGCTTTCTTT. The chain carries TRBV28 and TRBJ1-1; the match to TRBD1 covers 8 bases. Germline CDR1 reads MDHEN; CDR2 reads SYDVKM. The CDR3 contains 14 residues. The V gene end was trimmed by 2 bases and the J gene end by 7 bases; junction bases not matched to a gene: 6.

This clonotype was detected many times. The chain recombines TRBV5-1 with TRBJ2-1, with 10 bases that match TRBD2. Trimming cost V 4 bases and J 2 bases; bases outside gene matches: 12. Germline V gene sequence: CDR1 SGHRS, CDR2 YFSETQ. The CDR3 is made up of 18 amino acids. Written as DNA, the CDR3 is TGCGCCAGCAGCATTGGGGGTGGACTAGCGGCCCCCTACAATGAGCAGTTCTTC. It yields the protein CASSIGGGLAAPYNEQFF.

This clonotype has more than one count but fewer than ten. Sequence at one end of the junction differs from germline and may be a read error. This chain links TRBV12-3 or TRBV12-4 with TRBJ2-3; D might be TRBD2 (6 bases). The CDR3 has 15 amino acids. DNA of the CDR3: TGTGCAAGCGCCCCTGGGGTTAGCGGCACAGATAAGCAGTATTTT. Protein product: CASAPGVSGTDKQYF.

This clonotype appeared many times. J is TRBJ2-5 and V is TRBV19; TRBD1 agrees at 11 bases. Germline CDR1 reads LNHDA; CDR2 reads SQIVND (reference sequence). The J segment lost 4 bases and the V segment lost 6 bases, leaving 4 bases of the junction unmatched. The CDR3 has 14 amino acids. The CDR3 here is CASRRTGGPETQYF. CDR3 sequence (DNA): TGTGCCAGTAGGCGGACAGGGGGCCCAGAGACCCAGTACTTC. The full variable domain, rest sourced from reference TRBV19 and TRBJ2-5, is DGGITQSPKYLFRKEGQNVTLSCEQNLNHDAMYWYRQDPGQGLRLIYYSQIVNDFQKGDIAEGYSVSREKKESFPLTVTSAQKNPTAFYLCASRRTGGPETQYFGPGTRLLVL.

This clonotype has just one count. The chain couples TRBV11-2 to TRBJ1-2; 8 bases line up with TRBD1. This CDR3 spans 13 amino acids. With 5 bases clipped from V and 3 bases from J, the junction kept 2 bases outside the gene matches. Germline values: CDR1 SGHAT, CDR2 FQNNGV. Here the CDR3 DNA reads TGTGCCAGCAGCGACAGGGGTTACTATGGCTACACCTTC. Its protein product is CASSDRGYYGYTF.

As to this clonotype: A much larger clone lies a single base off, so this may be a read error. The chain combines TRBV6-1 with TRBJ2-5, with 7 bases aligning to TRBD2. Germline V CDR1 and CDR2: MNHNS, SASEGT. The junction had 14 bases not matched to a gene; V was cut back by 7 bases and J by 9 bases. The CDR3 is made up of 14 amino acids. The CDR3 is CASTHSGGSEAQYF. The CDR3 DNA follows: TGTGCCAGCACCCACTCCGGGGGGTCGGAGGCCCAGTACTTC.